These T cell receptor beta chains were read from a single sample in a study of blood T cells in healthy people across ages. MiXCR, run by TCRdb on the 5' RACE reads, gives a single entry per CDR3 protein. Here the sample spans around 800,000 distinct CDR3 sequences, 20% to 30% being singletons. These sequences were also reported in another study, on T cells of mothers and their children.

The sample taken for sequencing was blood. The origin of the receptors is a boy between 5 and 17 years old in good health. Each CDR3 is given with its conserved first and last residue. A D gene is named only where the DNA matches it firmly. A clone size is listed for some rows: how often the clone was seen (once, few, many), or a class if it is expanded.

D gene | clone size | J gene | V gene | CDR3 DNA | CDR3 protein
TRBD2 | few | TRBJ2-7 | TRBV12-3/TRBV12-4 | TGTGCCAGCAGTAACCGACTAGCGGCCGCCTACGAGCAGTACTTC | CASSNRLAAAYEQYF
- | few | TRBJ1-1 | TRBV5-1 | TGCGCCAGCAGCTTGTTGGAGGGTGGAGGCACTGAAGCTTTCTTT | CASSLLEGGGTEAFF
TRBD2 | - | TRBJ2-3 | TRBV29-1 | TGCAGCGTCGACAGGACTAGCCAACGCACAGATACGCAGTATTTT | CSVDRTSQRTDTQYF
- | few | TRBJ2-5 | TRBV20-1 | TGCAGTGCTGCCGGGACACCTCAAGAGACCCAGTACTTC | CSAAGTPQETQYF
- | few | TRBJ2-7 | TRBV10-3 | TGTGCCACCCGAGGGGGTAACGAGCAGTACTTC | CATRGGNEQYF
- | - | TRBJ2-5 | TRBV4-2 | TGTGCCAGCAGCCAAGAGGGGGACCCGAGGGAGACCCAGTACTTC | CASSQEGDPRETQYF
- | once | TRBJ2-1 | TRBV6-5 | TGTGCCAGCAGTTACTCGATAGTCCTAGCATCGGTTCATGAGCAGTTCTTC | CASSYSIVLASVHEQFF
- | - | TRBJ1-2 | TRBV5-1 | TGCGCCAGCAGCTTGACTAGCCTAAACTATGGCTACACCTTC | CASSLTSLNYGYTF
- | - | TRBJ2-5 | TRBV7-9 | TGTGCCAGCAGCCCTCCGGGGACCCTTTGGGAGACCCAGTACTTC | CASSPPGTLWETQYF
- | few | TRBJ1-6 | TRBV7-3 | TGTGCCAGCAGCTTAAAGAGGTATAATTCACCCCTCCACTTT | CASSLKRYNSPLHF
- | - | TRBJ1-1 | TRBV24-1 | TGTGCCACCACCAATACAGGGTCCACTGAAGCTTTCTTT | CATTNTGSTEAFF
TRBD1 | - | TRBJ2-7 | TRBV18 | TGTGCCAGCTCTCGGACAGGGAAAACCTACGAGCAGTACTTC | CASSRTGKTYEQYF
- | few | TRBJ2-6 | TRBV20-1 | TGCAGTGCCTGGGTGTCTGAGCGACTCTCTGGGGCCAACGTCCTGACTTTC | CSAWVSERLSGANVLTF
- | - | TRBJ1-2 | TRBV6-1 | TGTGCCAGCAGGGAAAGGGAGGGGGGCGACTATGGCTACACCTTC | CASREREGGDYGYTF
- | - | TRBJ2-4 | TRBV7-2 | TGTGCCAGCAGCCCCGGGCATGGGCTTAGACTAGCCAAAAACATTCAGTACTTC | CASSPGHGLRLAKNIQYF
- | - | TRBJ2-1 | TRBV29-1 | TGCAGCAGCAGGTTAGCCCACAATGAGCAGTTCTTC | CSSRLAHNEQFF
- | few | TRBJ2-1 | TRBV7-2 | TGTGCCAGCAGCTCAGGCAGCGGCAATGAGCAGTTCTTC | CASSSGSGNEQFF
- | many | TRBJ2-1 | TRBV24-1 | TGTGCCACCAGTGGGGCAGGATCCTACAATGAGCAGTTCTTC | CATSGAGSYNEQFF
- | few | TRBJ1-1 | TRBV20-1 | TGCAGTGCCCGCCCCCGAGGGCAGGACACTGAAGCTTTCTTT | CSARPRGQDTEAFF
TRBD2 | - | TRBJ2-5 | TRBV20-1 | TGCAGTGCTAGAGGATCCTATAGCGGGGGGGGTGTCCGAGAGACCCAGTACTTC | CSARGSYSGGGVRETQYF
- | many | TRBJ2-5 | TRBV29-1 | TGCAGCGTTGAAGACGGTTTGGGGGTTCAAGAGACCCAGTACTTC | CSVEDGLGVQETQYF
- | many | TRBJ2-7 | TRBV28 | TGTGCCAGCACCCCACAGGGGAGGACCTACGAGCAGTACTTC | CASTPQGRTYEQYF
TRBD1 | - | TRBJ2-7 | TRBV20-1 | TGCAGTGCTGTCACAGGGGGCACAGGCTACGAGCAGTACTTC | CSAVTGGTGYEQYF
- | many | TRBJ2-5 | TRBV7-9 | TGTGCCAGCACACCTCAGGAATCGGTCAGGACCCAAGAGACCCAGTACTTC | CASTPQESVRTQETQYF
TRBD1 | - | TRBJ1-2 | TRBV28 | TGTGCCAGCAGTGACAGGGTGGGAAAGTCGAGGGGCTACACCTTC | CASSDRVGKSRGYTF
- | - | TRBJ1-6 | TRBV7-9 | TGTGCCAGCAGCCCGGGGGTGAGCTCCTATAATTCACCCCTCCACTTT | CASSPGVSSYNSPLHF
TRBD1 | - | TRBJ2-3 | TRBV5-1 | TGCGCCAGCAGCTTGGCCCTGACAGGGGCCACAGATACGCAGTATTTT | CASSLALTGATDTQYF
- | - | TRBJ1-1 | TRBV12-3/TRBV12-4 | TGTGCCAGCGCACTTCCAAACACTGAAGCTTTCTTT | CASALPNTEAFF
TRBD2 | few | TRBJ2-1 | TRBV28 | TGTGCCAGCAGAGTAGGACTAGCGGGGAACTACAATGAGCAGTTCTTC | CASRVGLAGNYNEQFF
- | many | TRBJ2-3 | TRBV29-1 | TGCAGCGTTGGGACCCCAGGAGATACGCAGTATTTT | CSVGTPGDTQYF
TRBD1 | - | TRBJ2-1 | TRBV2 | TGTGCCAGCACCCAGGGACAGGACTTCTACAATGAGCAGTTCTTC | CASTQGQDFYNEQFF
- | - | TRBJ2-2 | TRBV6-1 | TGTGCCAGCAGTGCACAAGGACTTACCGGGGAGCTGTTTTTT | CASSAQGLTGELFF
TRBD1 | - | TRBJ2-4 | TRBV7-2 | TGTGCCAGCAGCTCACCGACAGGGCCCCCAAACATTCAGTACTTC | CASSSPTGPPNIQYF
TRBD2 | - | TRBJ2-7 | TRBV28 | TGTGCCAGCAGTCGGACTAGCGGGAGGTACGAGCAGTACTTC | CASSRTSGRYEQYF
- | - | TRBJ2-7 | TRBV5-1 | TGCGCCAGCAGCCCTGACCCGGAAGGACGAGGGCAGTACTTC | CASSPDPEGRGQYF
TRBD1 | - | TRBJ1-4 | TRBV12-3/TRBV12-4 | TGTGCCAGCAGTTTAAGGAGGGGACAGGTTAATGAAAAACTGTTTTTT | CASSLRRGQVNEKLFF
TRBD2 | - | TRBJ2-3 | TRBV7-2 | TGTGCCAGCAGCACCCGAGCGGGGGGCACAGATACGCAGTATTTT | CASSTRAGGTDTQYF
- | - | TRBJ2-5 | TRBV21-1 | TGTGCCAGCAGCACTTTTCCCTCGGGACAACTACAAGAGACCCAGTACTTC | CASSTFPSGQLQETQYF
TRBD1 | - | TRBJ1-5 | TRBV5-5 | TGTGCCAGCAGCTTTTCCGGAGGGACAGGGAGTTATAGCAATCAGCCCCAGCATTTT | CASSFSGGTGSYSNQPQHF
- | few | TRBJ2-4 | TRBV2 | TGTGCCAGCAGTGTAAGCGGTCTAGCCAAAAACATTCAGTACTTC | CASSVSGLAKNIQYF
TRBD1 | - | TRBJ2-5 | TRBV28 | TGTGCCAGCAACACTCCAGGGGGCCGAGAGACCCAGTACTTC | CASNTPGGRETQYF
- | - | TRBJ2-2 | TRBV20-1 | TGCAGTGCCCAGCAGGGGAGAACCGGGGAGCTGTTTTTT | CSAQQGRTGELFF
- | - | TRBJ2-2 | TRBV28 | TGTGCCAGCAAGCGGGCCGGGGAGCTGTTTTTT | CASKRAGELFF
TRBD2 | few | TRBJ2-1 | TRBV4-1 | TGCGCCAGCAGCCAAGATACGGCGGGGGGGTTAAATGAGCAGTTCTTC | CASSQDTAGGLNEQFF
TRBD1 | - | TRBJ2-7 | TRBV9 | TGTGCCAGCAGCGCTGGACAGGGGGCCAAATCCTACGAGCAGTACTTC | CASSAGQGAKSYEQYF
- | few | TRBJ2-5 | TRBV6-5 | TGTGCCAGCACTAGGGCGGGGAGAGAGACCCAGTACTTC | CASTRAGRETQYF
- | many | TRBJ1-2 | TRBV7-3 | TGTGCCAGCAGCTTTTTTGCAGGGAGCTATGGCTACACCTTC | CASSFFAGSYGYTF